Presented here are 11 T cell receptor beta chains from one specimen sequenced in a study of T cells in Graves' hyperthyroidism and ophthalmopathy. TCR beta CDR3 region amplification was performed from RNA transcripts. The primer set for the first-round RT-PCR of the TCR CDR3 was HTBI. TCRdb fed the multiplex PCR reads into MiXCR, producing one record per CDR3 protein. The sample yields over 700,000 distinct CDR3 sequences, about two fifths seen once. Sequenced sample: blood. These receptors were taken from a man between 18 and 35 years old with Graves' hyperthyroidism.

This clonotype was recorded at least ten times. This chain uses TRBV7-9 with TRBJ2-5; D not resolved. V was cut by 5 bases and J by 7 bases, with 17 bases left in between. From germline, CDR1 is SEHNR and CDR2 FQNEAQ (reference sequence). The CDR3 loop spans 14 amino acids. CDR3 region: CASSPAQAGGTQYF. The CDR3 nucleotides read TGTGCCAGCAGCCCTGCGCAGGCTGGCGGGACCCAGTACTTC.

On this clonotype itself: A much larger clonotype is one base distant, so this may be a read error. This chain joins TRBV7-9 and TRBJ1-4; no clear D gene. V was pared by 5 bases and J by 6 bases, with 13 bases between. Germline V gene data show CDR1 as SEHNR and CDR2 as FQNEAQ (reference sequence). The CDR3 loop spans 14 amino acids. CDR3 DNA sequence: TGTGCCAGCAGCCCTGGACCGGGTGATGAAAAACTGTTTTTT. It codes for CASSPGPGDEKLFF.

A few counts support this clonotype. V is TRBV6-5 and J is TRBJ1-3; D remains unclear. Trimming pared 5 bases from V and 4 bases from J, leaving 9 bases between. The CDR3 extends over 13 amino acids. In germline, CDR1 is MNHEY, CDR2 SVGAGI. The CDR3 DNA reads TGTGCCAGCAGTAGGACGGAGGGAAACACCATATATTTT. Protein sequence: CASSRTEGNTIYF.

The genes are TRBV7-9 and TRBJ2-7, with D unclear. This CDR3 is built from 13 residues. Germline CDR1 and CDR2: SEHNR and FQNEAQ (reference sequence). The V end lost 2 bases, the J end lost 2 bases, and 7 bases lay between the germline ends. CDR3: CASSLIGTYEQYF. The CDR3 DNA reads as TGTGCCAGCAGCTTAATTGGAACCTACGAGCAGTACTTC.

The CDR3 reads CASSFPGVMNTEAFF. Written as DNA, the CDR3 is TGTGCCAGCAGCTTCCCGGGGGTCATGAACACTGAAGCTTTCTTT. This chain joins TRBV7-2 and TRBJ1-1, with TRBD1 as a possible D gene (5 bases). The V gene lost 3 bases and the J gene lost 0 bases, with 11 bases spanning the gap. Germline V CDR1 and CDR2: SGHTA, FQGNSA. This CDR3 has 15 amino acids.

The chain has TRBV10-3 and TRBJ1-6; 8 nucleotides line up with TRBD1. The CDR3 is 15 amino acids. The trim removed 6 bases at V and 8 bases at J, leaving 9 bases unmatched. Germline CDR1 and CDR2: ENHRY and SYGVKD. Here the CDR3 reads CAISPGTGVDSPLHF. For the CDR3, the DNA is TGTGCCATCAGCCCCGGGACAGGAGTTGATTCACCCCTCCACTTT.

The table lists this clonotype with a few counts. This sequence joins TRBV7-2 and TRBJ2-7; 8 bases are shared with TRBD1. Germline-derived CDR1 and CDR2 are SGHTA and FQGNSA. CDR3 length equals 15 residues. V was clipped by 4 bases and J by 0 bases; unmatched bases: 5. This CDR3 reads CASSSGQGDSYEQYF. The CDR3 region has the DNA TGTGCCAGCAGCTCCGGACAGGGCGACTCCTACGAGCAGTACTTC.

This clonotype was seen ten or more times. This chain links TRBV20-1 with TRBJ2-7; D is ambiguous. In germline, CDR1 is DFQATT, CDR2 SNEGSKA (reference sequence). The ends were cut back, 2 bases at V and 4 bases at J, with 6 bases in the middle. This CDR3 spans 11 amino acids. In DNA form, the CDR3 reads TGCAGTGCTAGACCTAAGTACGAGCAGTACTTC. It is translated as CSARPKYEQYF.

This clonotype was observed a handful of times. This rearrangement joins TRBV20-1 to TRBJ1-2; D might be TRBD1 (5 bases). Between the trimmed V and J ends, which lost 6 bases and 8 bases, there was a span of 19 bases. The CDR3 sequence is 13 residues long. Looked up from germline, CDR1 is DFQATT and CDR2 is SNEGSKA (reference sequence). The CDR3: CSAPGPGKGGYTF. CDR3 DNA: TGCAGTGCCCCAGGGCCGGGGAAAGGGGGCTACACCTTC.

This chain connects TRBV19 to TRBJ1-1, with D hard to call. V lost 3 bases, J lost 0 bases, and 14 bases lay in between. Germline CDR1 LNHDA, CDR2 SQIVND (reference sequence). The CDR3 is 16 residues long. The CDR3 loop is CASSIELGRVNTEAFF. For the CDR3, the DNA is TGTGCCAGTAGTATTGAGCTCGGGCGGGTGAACACTGAAGCTTTCTTT.

Note on this clonotype: Possible read error: a much larger clone is one base away. This likely comes from a read error, as the CDR3 has no conserved phenylalanine or tryptophan at its end. The CDR3, as DNA: TGTGCCAGCAGTTCGGACAGGAGCGGGAGGACGAATTCACCCCTCCACCTT. It is translated as CASSSDRSGRTNSPLHL. This rearrangement joins TRBV6-2 or TRBV6-3 to TRBJ1-6; 7 bases are shared with TRBD1. Germline V gives CDR1 MNHEY, CDR2 SVGEGT. V shed 4 bases and J 7 bases; nucleotides not matched to a gene: 13. CDR3 size: 17 residues.